These 17 T cell receptor beta chains came from one sample sequenced in a study of OX40 agonist ivuxolimab in advanced cancers. The protocol was immunoSEQ multiplex PCR, while the TCRdb copy is restricted to in-frame clones and leaves out a portion. The sample holds some 69,000 clones; approximately 89% are singletons and the top ten take 0.3%. This material consisted of CD4+ or CD8+ T cells sorted from blood, taken in a trial of the OX40 agonist ivuxolimab. Every receptor here comes from an adult with an advanced solid tumor such as melanoma, head and neck, liver or kidney cancer.

V gene TRBV28 combines with J gene TRBJ2-4, with D perhaps given as TRBD1 or TRBD2 (6 bases each). With 2 bases removed from V and 6 bases from J, the gap between germline ends came to 14 bases. This CDR3 spans 15 amino acids. Looked up from germline, CDR1 is MDHEN and CDR2 is SYDVKM. CDR3 residues: CASSLGGGSLNIQYF. Here the CDR3 DNA reads TGTGCCAGCAGTTTAGGAGGGGGGTCCTTAAACATTCAGTACTTC. Drawing the rest from reference TRBV28 and TRBJ2-4, the complete variable domain is DVKVTQSSRYLVKRTGEKVFLECVQDMDHENMFWYRQDPGLGLRLIYFSYDVKMKEKGDIPEGYSVSREKKERFSLILESASTNQTSMYLCASSLGGGSLNIQYFGAGTRLSVL.

The rearrangement links TRBV6-5 to TRBJ2-2; unclear D gene. Trimming stripped 6 bases from V and 4 bases from J, with 12 bases between. CDR1 is MNHEY and CDR2 is SVGAGI in the germline V gene. The CDR3 has 14 residues. The DNA for the CDR3 is TGTGCCAGCAGCCTGTTAGGGTCCACCGGGGAGCTGTTTTTT. Its protein product is CASSLLGSTGELFF.

The chain couples TRBV27 to TRBJ2-3; 9 positions match TRBD2. J lost 1 base, V lost 4 bases, and 3 bases had no gene match. There are 15 residues in the CDR3. Germline lookup yields CDR1 MNHEY and CDR2 SMNVEV (reference sequence). In DNA form, the CDR3 reads TGTGCCAGCAGTTCGATAGCGGGAGGCACAGATACGCAGTATTTT. Its translation is CASSSIAGGTDTQYF.

The chain has TRBV4-1 and TRBJ2-3; tentatively, D is TRBD2 (5 bases). Germline V lookup: CDR1 MGHRA, CDR2 YSYEKL. The CDR3 length is 15 residues. The V end was cut by 1 base, the J end by 2 bases, with 10 bases between. The CDR3 DNA is TGCGCCAGCAGCCAAGGACTACCCTTCACAGATACGCAGTATTTT. Translated: CASSQGLPFTDTQYF.

This sequence joins TRBV7-9 and TRBJ1-6; D possibly corresponds to TRBD1 (6 bases). CDR1 and CDR2 (germline): SEHNR, FQNEAQ (reference sequence). The CDR3 consists of 13 residues. Trimming pared 11 bases from V and 10 bases from J, leaving 18 bases between. The CDR3 is CAGSGAGDSPLHF. DNA for the CDR3: TGTGCCGGCTCGGGAGCAGGGGACTCACCCCTCCACTTT.

The rearrangement links TRBV4-2 to TRBJ2-7, with 12 bases matching TRBD2. V shed 2 bases, J shed 4 bases, and the junction held 12 bases outside the gene matches. The CDR3 sequence is 18 residues long. Germline CDR1 is LGHNA and CDR2 is YNFKEQ. The CDR3 nucleotides are TGTGCCAGCAGCCAAACGCTAGCGGGAGGGCCGCAGTCTTACGAGCAGTACTTC. Protein sequence: CASSQTLAGGPQSYEQYF.

The rearrangement joins TRBV21-1 to TRBJ2-7. TRBV21-1 is a pseudogene locus. This CDR3 is 16 amino acids long. The CDR3 nucleotides are TGTGCCAGCAGCAAAGCAGAGAAGGGGGAGGACTACGAGCAGTACTTC. Amino acid sequence: CASSKAEKGEDYEQYF.

The rearrangement joins TRBV6-1 to TRBJ2-1; 7 nucleotides line up with TRBD1. The length of the CDR3 is 16 residues. Trimming took 2 bases from V and 3 from J; bases not matched to a gene: 7. The germline gives CDR1 MNHNS, CDR2 SASEGT. CDR3 protein: CASSELGTANYNEQFF. CDR3 DNA: TGTGCCAGCAGTGAATTAGGGACAGCTAACTACAATGAGCAGTTCTTC.

The V gene is TRBV12-5, the J gene TRBJ1-4; D unresolved. V lost 5 bases, J lost 13 bases, and 11 bases lay in between. Germline CDR1 LGHNT, CDR2 FRNRAP. This CDR3 region has 11 residues. The CDR3 DNA reads as TGTGCTAGTGGTGCGACCCGGGGACTGTTTTTT. Its translation: CASGATRGLFF.

The chain recombines TRBV19 with TRBJ1-5; 10 nucleotides agree with TRBD1. The CDR3 runs 15 residues. The germline gives CDR1 LNHDA, CDR2 SQIVND (reference sequence). V trimming: 7 bases; J trimming: 2 bases; junction bases outside the gene matches: 5. The CDR3 region has the DNA TGTGCCAGTACGGGACAGGGGCCTGGCAATCAGCCCCAGCATTTT. Translation: CASTGQGPGNQPQHF.

The CDR3 DNA is TGCGCCAGCAGCCAACCGGGTCAGTTAAATTCACCCCTCCACTTT. Protein product: CASSQPGQLNSPLHF. V is TRBV5-1 and J is TRBJ1-6; D ambiguous. The CDR3 runs 15 residues. Germline CDR1 SGHRS, CDR2 YFSETQ. V gave up 4 bases and J gave up 7 bases, with 15 bases separating them.

This clone was found once. The rearrangement joins TRBV7-3 to TRBJ1-6; D gene uncertain. CDR1 and CDR2 from the germline V gene are SGHTA and FQGTGA. The V end was cut by 0 bases, the J end by 8 bases, with 5 bases between. This CDR3 contains 13 residues. The CDR3 DNA sequence: TGTGCCAGCAGCTTAACGTGGGATTCACCCCTCCACTTT. Translation gives CASSLTWDSPLHF.

The chain has TRBV19 and TRBJ2-7, with D possibly TRBD1 on 5 matching bases. The germline gives CDR1 LNHDA, CDR2 SQIVND (reference sequence). V lost 5 bases, J lost 2 bases, and 13 bases lay in between. The CDR3 extends over 14 amino acids. Here the CDR3 reads CASSVRDSAYEQYF. In DNA, the CDR3 is TGTGCCAGTAGTGTACGAGACAGTGCCTACGAGCAGTACTTC.

V and J are TRBV5-6 and TRBJ1-1; D uncertain. Germline V gene data show CDR1 as SGHDT and CDR2 as YYEEEE. V shed 0 bases and J shed 4 bases, with 13 bases lying between them. The CDR3 consists of 15 residues. The CDR3 region has the DNA TGTGCCAGCAGCTTGGGGGAGGGTTTTGTCACTGAAGCTTTCTTT. Amino acid sequence: CASSLGEGFVTEAFF.

This chain connects TRBV5-6 to TRBJ2-7; D unclear. V dropped 5 bases and J dropped 5 bases, with 17 bases sitting between them. Germline V CDR1 and CDR2: SGHDT, YYEEEE. The CDR3 length is 14 residues. CDR3: CASRKKPRVHEQYF. In DNA form, the CDR3 reads TGTGCCAGCAGAAAAAAACCCCGGGTCCACGAGCAGTACTTC.

This chain uses TRBV5-6 with TRBJ2-7; possible D gene TRBD2, 6 bases. The CDR3 is 17 residues long. V was shortened by 2 bases and J by 5 bases, with 23 bases between the two germline ends. Germline CDR1 SGHDT, CDR2 YYEEEE. CDR3 in amino acids: CASSFPGQGLGKNEQYF. CDR3 nucleotides: TGTGCCAGCAGCTTTCCTGGGCAGGGACTCGGGAAGAACGAGCAGTACTTC.

The CDR3 reads CASSPRDWGNEQFF. The CDR3 nucleotides read TGTGCCAGCAGTCCCCGGGATTGGGGGAATGAGCAGTTCTTC. V gene TRBV25-1 combines with J gene TRBJ2-1, with D possibly called TRBD1 or TRBD2 (5 bases each). Germline CDR1 reads MGHDK; CDR2 reads SYGVNS. Trimming removed 5 bases at V and 7 bases at J, with 15 bases between. The CDR3 has 14 residues.